Given below is one TCR beta chain in context. The antigen is not known. This sample was taken from a study of identifying expanded T cells in peripheral blood. Study-wide points: About 1.3 clones differed between technical replicates, versus about 15 and 19 over time.

Trimming took 4 bases from V and 4 from J, leaving 16 bases between them. Per germline, CDR1 SEHNR and CDR2 FQNEAQ (reference sequence). This CDR3 contains 15 residues. Profiling relied on immunoSEQ multiplex PCR, and the TCRdb table lists in-frame clones only, not all of them. The repertoire holds tens of thousands of clones, with around 83% as singletons. V and J are TRBV7-9 and TRBJ2-5; TRBD1 might be the D (5 bases). The specimen was blood. The sequence came from a person aged 18 to 75 in good health. CDR3 nucleotides: TGTGCCAGCAGCTCGACCCCAGGGATTTCAGAGACCCAGTACTTC. Amino acid sequence: CASSSTPGISETQYF.